Each of the 17 T cell receptor beta chains below was sequenced from the same sample in a study of follicular helper T cells after annual influenza vaccination. The method was immunoSEQ multiplex PCR; TCRdb's version includes in-frame clones alone and lacks a portion of them. The sample records around 15,000 clones, roughly 84% being singletons. Time point: 2014-2015 season, 7 days after vaccination. The sample here was CXCR5+ CD38- circulating T follicular helper cells from blood, taken 7 days after influenza vaccination. Described subset: circulating Tfh, non-naive CD4+CXCR5+PD-1+ (ICOS+CD38+ or ICOS-CD38-). Every receptor here comes from an adult who received the influenza vaccine.

This clone has only a few counts. This chain joins TRBV19 and TRBJ1-5; the D gene is possibly TRBD1 (5 bases). V lost 7 bases and J 5 bases, leaving 18 bases between the germline ends. The CDR3 has 15 residues. Germline V gene lookup returns CDR1 LNHDA and CDR2 SQIVND (reference sequence). In DNA form, the CDR3 reads TGTGCCAGTACCAGAGGCTACAGGAGTCATCAGCCCCAGCATTTT. Its translation: CASTRGYRSHQPQHF.

On this clone: The junction departs from germline at one end; a sequencing error may be responsible. In the same sample, other DNA sequences code for this CDR3. The chain joins TRBV28 to TRBJ1-5; D might be TRBD1 (5 bases). This CDR3 has 15 residues. The germline V gene has CDR1 MDHEN and CDR2 SYDVKM. The CDR3 protein is CASSLGGYGNQPQHF. The CDR3 DNA follows: TGTGCCAGCAGTTTAGGGGGGTACGGCAACCAGCCCCAGCATTTT.

The table lists this clone with a few counts. The V call is TRBV9, the J call TRBJ2-1; 8 nucleotides agree with TRBD2. With 4 bases clipped from V and 0 bases from J, the junction kept 3 bases outside the gene matches. Germline V gene lookup returns CDR1 SGDLS and CDR2 YYNGEE. The CDR3 is made up of 15 amino acids. CDR3 residues: CASSFSGSSYNEQFF. CDR3 nucleotides: TGTGCCAGCAGCTTCAGCGGGAGCTCCTACAATGAGCAGTTCTTC.

V gene TRBV2 combines with J gene TRBJ2-5, with D maybe TRBD1 (6 bases). Germline V gives CDR1 SNHLY, CDR2 FYNNEI. This CDR3 has 13 amino acids. Trimming left V 11 bases short and J 4 bases short, with 17 bases between. CDR3 sequence (DNA): TGTGCCGGCTACAGACAGGCCGGAGAGACCCAGTACTTC. Its translation is CAGYRQAGETQYF.

The rearrangement joins TRBV2 to TRBJ2-2, with D possibly TRBD2 on 6 matching bases. Germline values: CDR1 SNHLY, CDR2 FYNNEI. CDR3 size: 14 residues. Trimming cost V 7 bases and J 2 bases, with 11 bases left between them. CDR3 region: CASTKEGNTGELFF. DNA of the CDR3: TGTGCCAGCACCAAGGAGGGTAACACCGGGGAGCTGTTTTTT.

The chain combines TRBV14 with TRBJ1-2; D unresolved. Germline CDR1 SGHDN, CDR2 FVKESK. CDR3 length equals 15 residues. Deletions cut 4 bases from V and 4 bases from J, with 16 bases between. Here the CDR3 reads CASSPKSHFGYGYTF. In DNA form, the CDR3 reads TGTGCCAGCAGCCCTAAGTCCCACTTTGGCTATGGCTACACCTTC.

The chain is built from TRBV15 and TRBJ1-5; the D gene is possibly TRBD1 (6 bases). Germline V lookup: CDR1 LNHNV, CDR2 YYDKDF (reference sequence). V lost 8 bases and J 9 bases, leaving 17 bases between the germline ends. The CDR3 contains 13 residues. CDR3 in amino acids: CATPGGPSGPQHF. The CDR3 DNA follows: TGTGCCACCCCGGGGGGCCCGTCAGGGCCCCAGCATTTT.

J is TRBJ2-3 and V is TRBV7-8, with D possibly TRBD1 on 6 matching bases. CDR1 SGHVS and CDR2 FQNEAQ come from the germline V gene. The CDR3 runs 16 residues. The ends were cut back, 7 bases at V and 2 bases at J, with 19 bases in the middle. The CDR3 DNA reads TGTGCCAGCATCCAGGGGTGGGACACAACCACAGATACGCAGTATTTT. It is translated as CASIQGWDTTTDTQYF. The full variable domain, in which reference TRBV7-8 and TRBJ2-3 provide the parts outside the CDR3, is GAGVSQSPRYKVAKRGQDVALRCDPISGHVSLFWYQQALGQGPEFLTYFQNEAQLDKSGLPSDRFFAERPEGSVSTLKIQRTQQEDSAVYLCASIQGWDTTTDTQYFGPGTRLTVL.

Concerning this clone: The junction shows a germline mismatch at one end, possibly a read error. Other nucleotide sequences from this sample produce the same CDR3. The chain employs TRBV9 and TRBJ2-2; 9 bases map to TRBD2. The CDR3 has 15 amino acids. Germline CDR1 and CDR2: SGDLS and YYNGEE. The chain's CDR3 is CASRTSDTKTGELFF. The CDR3 nucleotides read TGCGCCAGCAGGACTAGCGATACGAAAACCGGGGAGCTGTTTTTT.

V usage is TRBV11-2 and J usage is TRBJ1-2, with TRBD1 matching 10 bases. CDR1 and CDR2 (germline): SGHAT, FQNNGV. J gave up 3 bases and V 1 base, and 2 bases lay outside the gene matches. The CDR3 length is 15 residues. CDR3 nucleotides: TGTGCCAGCAGCTTAGGACAGGGGGCGGACTATGGCTACACCTTC. Translation gives CASSLGQGADYGYTF. Filled out from reference TRBV11-2 and TRBJ1-2, the complete variable domain reads EAGVAQSPRYKIIEKRQSVAFWCNPISGHATLYWYQQILGQGPKLLIQFQNNGVVDDSQLPKDRFSAERLKGVDSTLKIQPAKLEDSAVYLCASSLGQGADYGYTFGSGTRLTVV.

In DNA, the CDR3 is TGTGCCAGCAGTCCAGGGGGGACCACCGGGGAGCTGTTTTTT. As protein: CASSPGGTTGELFF. This sequence joins TRBV11-3 and TRBJ2-2; TRBD1 is a possible D gene (7 bases). The V end lost 6 bases, the J end lost 4 bases, and 12 bases lay between the germline ends. Germline V CDR1 and CDR2: SGHNT, YENEEA. The CDR3 totals 14 residues.

The chain has TRBV5-6 and TRBJ2-7; TRBD2 is a possible D gene (6 bases). The ends were cut back, 0 bases at V and 5 bases at J, with 9 bases in the middle. The CDR3 is made up of 13 amino acids. Germline V CDR1 and CDR2: SGHDT, YYEEEE. The CDR3 bases are TGTGCCAGCAGCTTGGGACTAGGAGACGAGCAGTACTTC. Translation gives CASSLGLGDEQYF. The full variable domain, rest sourced from reference TRBV5-6 and TRBJ2-7, is DAGVTQSPTHLIKTRGQQVTLRCSPKSGHDTVSWYQQALGQGPQFIFQYYEEEERQRGNFPDRFSGHQFPNYSSELNVNALLLGDSALYLCASSLGLGDEQYFGPGTRLTVT.

Comments on this clone: The junction departs from germline at one end; a sequencing error may be responsible. The CDR3 region is CASGEAEEKAKNIQYF. In DNA form, the CDR3 reads TGTGCCAGCGGTGAAGCAGAAGAGAAAGCCAAAAACATTCAGTACTTC. The chain combines TRBV6-1 with TRBJ2-4; D not certain. The CDR3 has 16 residues. Germline CDR1 MNHNS, CDR2 SASEGT.

In DNA, the CDR3 is TGTGCCAGCAGTCCCCGGACAGGGATGAGCGAGCAGTACTTC. Protein sequence: CASSPRTGMSEQYF. V gene TRBV2 combines with J gene TRBJ2-5; 8 bases align to TRBD1. The better agreement between TRBJ2-7 and the DNA end casts doubt on the J call. Germline V lookup: CDR1 SNHLY, CDR2 FYNNEI. The CDR3 runs to 14 residues.

This chain connects TRBV5-1 to TRBJ1-6; tentatively, D is TRBD1 (5 bases). This CDR3 has 14 amino acids. Deletions cut 0 bases from V and 8 bases from J, with 9 bases between. Per germline, CDR1 SGHRS and CDR2 YFSETQ. CDR3 residues: CASSLAGSDSPLHF. DNA of the CDR3: TGCGCCAGCAGCTTGGCAGGGTCCGATTCACCCCTCCACTTT.

The chain combines TRBV2 with TRBJ2-6, with D perhaps matching TRBD2 (6 bases). The CDR3 is 14 residues long. The germline V gene has CDR1 SNHLY and CDR2 FYNNEI. With 8 bases removed from V and 1 base from J, the gap between germline ends came to 9 bases. Here the CDR3 DNA reads TGTGCCAGCGCCGGAGGGTCTGGGGCCAACGTCCTGACTTTC. This codes for CASAGGSGANVLTF.

The CDR3 loop reads CASSPGQYSNQPQHF. CDR3 nucleotides: TGTGCCAGCAGCCCCGGACAGTATAGCAATCAGCCCCAGCATTTT. The chain combines TRBV27 with TRBJ1-5, with a weak D call TRBD1 (6 bases). With 6 bases removed from V and 0 bases from J, the gap between germline ends came to 12 bases. Germline assignment: CDR1 MNHEY and CDR2 SMNVEV (reference sequence). The CDR3 loop spans 15 amino acids.